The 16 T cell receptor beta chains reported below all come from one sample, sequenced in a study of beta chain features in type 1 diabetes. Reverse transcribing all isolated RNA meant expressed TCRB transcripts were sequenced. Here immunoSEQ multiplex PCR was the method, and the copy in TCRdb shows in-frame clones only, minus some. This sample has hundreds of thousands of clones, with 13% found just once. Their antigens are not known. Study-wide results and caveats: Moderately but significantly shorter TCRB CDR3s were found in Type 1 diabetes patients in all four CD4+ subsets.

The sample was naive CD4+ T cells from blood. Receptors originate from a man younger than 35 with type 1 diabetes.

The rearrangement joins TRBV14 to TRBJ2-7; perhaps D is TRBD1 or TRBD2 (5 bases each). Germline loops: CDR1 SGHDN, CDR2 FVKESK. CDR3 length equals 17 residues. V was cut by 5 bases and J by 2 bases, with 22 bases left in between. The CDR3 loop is CASSVLDGAPSTYEQYF. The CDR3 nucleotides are TGTGCCAGCAGCGTTCTGGACGGGGCCCCCTCTACCTACGAGCAGTACTTC.

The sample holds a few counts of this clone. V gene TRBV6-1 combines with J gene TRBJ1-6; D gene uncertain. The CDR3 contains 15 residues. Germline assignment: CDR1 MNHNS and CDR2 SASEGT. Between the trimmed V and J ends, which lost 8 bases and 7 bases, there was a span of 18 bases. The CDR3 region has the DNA TGTGCCAGCTCCGTCGGAGCCTTGAGGAATTCACCCCTCCACTTT. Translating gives CASSVGALRNSPLHF.

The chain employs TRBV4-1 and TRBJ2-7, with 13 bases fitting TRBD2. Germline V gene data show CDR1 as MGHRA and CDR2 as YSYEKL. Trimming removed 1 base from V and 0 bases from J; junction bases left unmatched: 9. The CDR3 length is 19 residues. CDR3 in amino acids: CASSQVATSGGRSSYEQYF. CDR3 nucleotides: TGCGCCAGCAGCCAAGTTGCGACTAGCGGGGGGCGGAGCTCCTACGAGCAGTACTTC.

The CDR3 DNA reads TGCGCCAGCAGCCAAGATGGGTTTAACACTGAAGCTTTCTTT. Encoded protein: CASSQDGFNTEAFF. V usage is TRBV4-1 and J usage is TRBJ1-1; no reliable D call. In germline, CDR1 is MGHRA, CDR2 YSYEKL. The germline V and J ends were trimmed by 0 bases and 2 bases, with 7 bases remaining between them. The CDR3 is 14 amino acids.

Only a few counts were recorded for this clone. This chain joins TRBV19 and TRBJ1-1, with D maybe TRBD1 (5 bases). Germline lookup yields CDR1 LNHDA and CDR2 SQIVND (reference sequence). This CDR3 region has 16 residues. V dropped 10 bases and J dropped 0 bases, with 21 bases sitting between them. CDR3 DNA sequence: TGTGCCACGGGGAGGCGGGGGAGAGAATTGAACACTGAAGCTTTCTTT. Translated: CATGRRGRELNTEAFF.

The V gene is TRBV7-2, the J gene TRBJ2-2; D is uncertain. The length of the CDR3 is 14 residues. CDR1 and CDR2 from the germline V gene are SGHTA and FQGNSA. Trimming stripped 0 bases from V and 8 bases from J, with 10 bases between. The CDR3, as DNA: TGTGCCAGCAGCTTAGCGCAAGGGCCAGGGGAGCTGTTTTTT. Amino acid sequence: CASSLAQGPGELFF.

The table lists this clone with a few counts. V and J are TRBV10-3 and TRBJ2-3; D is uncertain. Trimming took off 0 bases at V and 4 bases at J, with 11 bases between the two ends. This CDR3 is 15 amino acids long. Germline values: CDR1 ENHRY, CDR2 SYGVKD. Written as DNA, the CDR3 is TGTGCCATCAGTGAGTCCGGGCCAGTGCCAGATACGCAGTATTTT. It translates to CAISESGPVPDTQYF.

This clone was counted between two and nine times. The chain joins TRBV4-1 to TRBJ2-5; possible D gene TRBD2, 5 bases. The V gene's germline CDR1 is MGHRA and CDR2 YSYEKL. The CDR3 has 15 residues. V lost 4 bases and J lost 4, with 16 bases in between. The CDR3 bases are TGCGCCAGCAGCCCCCGGACTCAGGCGGCAGAGACCCAGTACTTC. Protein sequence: CASSPRTQAAETQYF.

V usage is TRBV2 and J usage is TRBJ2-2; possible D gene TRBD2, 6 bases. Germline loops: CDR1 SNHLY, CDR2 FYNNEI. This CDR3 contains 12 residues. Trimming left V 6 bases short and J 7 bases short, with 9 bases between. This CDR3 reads CASRWGDGELFF. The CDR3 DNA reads TGTGCCAGCAGGTGGGGGGACGGGGAGCTGTTTTTT.

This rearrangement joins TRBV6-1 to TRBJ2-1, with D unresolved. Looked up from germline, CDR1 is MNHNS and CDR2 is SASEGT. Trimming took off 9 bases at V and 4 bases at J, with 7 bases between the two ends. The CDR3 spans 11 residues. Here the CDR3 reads CASKPYNEQFF. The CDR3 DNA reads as TGTGCCAGTAAGCCGTACAATGAGCAGTTCTTC.

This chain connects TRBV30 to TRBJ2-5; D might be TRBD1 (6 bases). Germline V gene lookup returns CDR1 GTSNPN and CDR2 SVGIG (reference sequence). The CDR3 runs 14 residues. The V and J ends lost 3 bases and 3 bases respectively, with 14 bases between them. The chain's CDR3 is CAWRDAGAKETQYF. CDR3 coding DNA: TGTGCCTGGAGAGACGCAGGGGCCAAAGAGACCCAGTACTTC.

The CDR3 reads CASSRQGAIVKTQYF. The DNA of the CDR3 is TGTGCCAGCAGCCGACAGGGGGCGATCGTAAAGACCCAGTACTTC. The chain carries TRBV7-9 and TRBJ2-5; TRBD1 agrees at 10 bases. Looked up from germline, CDR1 is SEHNR and CDR2 is FQNEAQ (reference sequence). The length of the CDR3 is 15 residues. The ends lost 5 bases at V and 6 bases at J; junction bases unmatched: 9. The variable domain in full, completed from reference TRBV7-9 and TRBJ2-5, reads DTGVSQNPRHKITKRGQNVTFRCDPISEHNRLYWYRQTLGQGPEFLTYFQNEAQLEKSRLLSDRFSAERPKGSFSTLEIQRTEQGDSAMYLCASSRQGAIVKTQYFGPGTRLLVL.

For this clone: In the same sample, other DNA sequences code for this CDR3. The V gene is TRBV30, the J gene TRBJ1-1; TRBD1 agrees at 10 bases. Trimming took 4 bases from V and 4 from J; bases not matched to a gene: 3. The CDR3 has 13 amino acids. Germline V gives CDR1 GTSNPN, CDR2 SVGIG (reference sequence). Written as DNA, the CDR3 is TGTGCCTGGACCAGGACAGGGGGCACTGAAGCTTTCTTT. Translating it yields CAWTRTGGTEAFF.

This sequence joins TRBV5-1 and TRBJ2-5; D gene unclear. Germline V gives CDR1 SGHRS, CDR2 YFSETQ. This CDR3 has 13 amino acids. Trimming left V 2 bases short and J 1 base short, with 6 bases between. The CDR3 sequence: CASSFASQETQYF. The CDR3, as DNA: TGCGCCAGCAGCTTCGCCTCCCAAGAGACCCAGTACTTC. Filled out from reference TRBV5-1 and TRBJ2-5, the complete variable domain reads KAGVTQTPRYLIKTRGQQVTLSCSPISGHRSVSWYQQTPGQGLQFLFEYFSETQRNKGNFPGRFSGRQFSNSRSEMNVSTLELGDSALYLCASSFASQETQYFGPGTRLLVL.

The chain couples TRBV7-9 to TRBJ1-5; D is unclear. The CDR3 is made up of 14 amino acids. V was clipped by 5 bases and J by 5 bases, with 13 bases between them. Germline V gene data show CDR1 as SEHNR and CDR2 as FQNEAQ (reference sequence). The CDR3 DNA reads TGTGCCAGCAGCCCTAAGAACTTTGATCAGCCCCAGCATTTT. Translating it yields CASSPKNFDQPQHF.

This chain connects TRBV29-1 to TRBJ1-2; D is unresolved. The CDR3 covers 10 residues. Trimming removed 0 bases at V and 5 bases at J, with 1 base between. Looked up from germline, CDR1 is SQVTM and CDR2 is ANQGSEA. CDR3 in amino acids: CSVEEYGYTF. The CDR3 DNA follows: TGCAGCGTTGAAGAGTATGGCTACACCTTC.